The TCR beta chain under discussion was sequenced for a study of T cell repertoires in cytomegalovirus infection. As for the study in general: Alongside well-studied HLA-B-restricted CMV epitopes, recently identified HLA-C-restricted CMV epitopes were also used. CMV infection together with matching HLA type was indicated by public TCR beta signatures. Whole-study findings and limits: There were HLA-C-restricted CMV-specific TCR beta clonotypes dominating the ex vivo response.

This clonotype was counted ten times or more. What it binds is not known. MiXCR, applied by TCRdb to the reads, yields one record per CDR3 protein. The table shows 750,000 to 900,000 distinct CDR3 sequences, with 29% occurring only once. V was pared by 7 bases and J by 3 bases, with 19 bases between. CDR3 size: 15 residues. Germline loops: CDR1 SGHTA, CDR2 FQGNSA. Sequences were derived from cultured CD8+ T cells from PBMCs, sampled from culture after CMV antigen stimulation. The chain joins TRBV7-2 to TRBJ2-7, with D perhaps being TRBD1 or TRBD2 (5 bases each). This sequence was found in a human donor in good health (CMV status not recorded). Some clones in this sample may be carry-over from other donors' samples. The CDR3 here is CASTFFRGSNYEQYF. The CDR3 DNA sequence: TGTGCCAGCACTTTTTTTCGGGGCTCTAACTACGAGCAGTACTTC.